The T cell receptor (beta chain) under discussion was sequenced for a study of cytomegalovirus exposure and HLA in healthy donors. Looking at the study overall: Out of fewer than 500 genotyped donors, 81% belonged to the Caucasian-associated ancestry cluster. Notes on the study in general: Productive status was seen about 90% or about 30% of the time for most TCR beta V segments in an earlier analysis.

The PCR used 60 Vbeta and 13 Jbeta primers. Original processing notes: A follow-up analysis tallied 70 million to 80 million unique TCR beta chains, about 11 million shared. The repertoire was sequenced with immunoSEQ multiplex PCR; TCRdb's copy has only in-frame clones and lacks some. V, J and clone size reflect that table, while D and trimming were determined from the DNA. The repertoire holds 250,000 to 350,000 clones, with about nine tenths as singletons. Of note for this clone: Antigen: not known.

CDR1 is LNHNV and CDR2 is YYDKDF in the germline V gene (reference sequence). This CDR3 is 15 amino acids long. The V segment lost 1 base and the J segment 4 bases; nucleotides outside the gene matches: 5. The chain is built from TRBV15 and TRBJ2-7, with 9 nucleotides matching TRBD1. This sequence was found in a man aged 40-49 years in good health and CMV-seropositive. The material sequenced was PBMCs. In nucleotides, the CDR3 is TGTGCCACCAGCAGAGTGGACAGGGGAAGATACGAGCAGTACTTC. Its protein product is CATSRVDRGRYEQYF.